Shown below are 24 T cell receptor beta chains from a single sample sequenced in a study of blood T cell repertoires in COVID-19. Sequencing was performed with immunoSEQ multiplex PCR; in TCRdb, only in-frame clones are kept and a portion is missing. Of about 200,000 clones in the sample, over 75% are singletons; the top ten hold 6.5% to 9%. The sample consisted of PBMCs or T cells enriched from blood (not recorded which). The receptors here all came from a woman between 40 and 55 years old with acute COVID-19.

The chain has TRBV5-1 and TRBJ1-5; D unclear. CDR1 and CDR2 from the germline V gene are SGHRS and YFSETQ. CDR3 length equals 13 residues. V gave up 4 bases and J gave up 4 bases, with 9 bases separating them. For the CDR3, the DNA is TGCGCCAGCAGCGTCGCGGAGAATCAGCCCCAGCATTTT. Translated, it gives CASSVAENQPQHF.

This chain uses TRBV7-6 with TRBJ2-3, with TRBD1 identical over 7 bases. V trimming: 1 base; J trimming: 4 bases; junction bases outside the gene matches: 2. The CDR3 contains 14 residues. Looked up from germline, CDR1 is SGHVS and CDR2 is FNYEAQ. The CDR3 DNA sequence: TGTGCCAGCAGCTTAGGAGGGGGCGCAGATACGCAGTATTTT. This sequence encodes CASSLGGGADTQYF. Full variable domain (outside the CDR3, taken from reference TRBV7-6 and TRBJ2-3): GAGVSQSPRYKVTKRGQDVALRCDPISGHVSLYWYRQALGQGPEFLTYFNYEAQQDKSGLPNDRFSAERPEGSISTLTIQRTEQRDSAMYRCASSLGGGADTQYFGPGTRLTVL.

The rearrangement joins TRBV7-9 to TRBJ1-5; D is perhaps TRBD1 (5 bases). The CDR3 totals 18 residues. Trimming removed 5 bases at V and 4 bases at J, with 24 bases between. The germline V gene has CDR1 SEHNR and CDR2 FQNEAQ (reference sequence). The CDR3 DNA is TGTGCCAGCAGCGTTTGGGGGTCCAGCAGGGAGGGAAATCAGCCCCAGCATTTT. Amino acid sequence: CASSVWGSSREGNQPQHF.

The V and J genes are TRBV30 and TRBJ1-6; no definite D call. The germline gives CDR1 GTSNPN, CDR2 SVGIG (reference sequence). This CDR3 contains 13 residues. V was shortened by 5 bases and J by 3 bases, with 8 bases between the two germline ends. The CDR3, as DNA: TGTGCCTGGCAGGACTTCTATAATTCACCCCTCCACTTT. It specifies CAWQDFYNSPLHF.

In its sample, this clone was seen many times. The chain uses TRBV15 and TRBJ2-3, with 8 bases identical to TRBD1. With 0 bases clipped from V and 4 bases from J, the junction kept 3 bases outside the gene matches. Germline CDR1 and CDR2: LNHNV and YYDKDF (reference sequence). CDR3 size: 15 residues. In nucleotides, the CDR3 is TGTGCCACCAGCAGAGAAGGACAGGGCTCAGATACGCAGTATTTT. It translates to CATSREGQGSDTQYF.

The rearrangement uses TRBV5-4 and TRBJ2-7; the match to TRBD2 covers 7 bases. The CDR3 runs to 15 residues. Germline V gene data show CDR1 as SGHNT and CDR2 as YYREEE (reference sequence). V was pared by 2 bases and J by 5 bases, with 10 bases of the junction left unmatched. Here the CDR3 reads CASSFRGRGSDEQYF. The DNA for the CDR3 is TGTGCCAGCAGCTTCCGCGGGAGAGGTAGTGACGAGCAGTACTTC. Together with reference TRBV5-4 and TRBJ2-7, the CDR3 gives the full variable domain: ETGVTQSPTHLIKTRGQQVTLRCSSQSGHNTVSWYQQALGQGPQFIFQYYREEENGRGNFPPRFSGLQFPNYSSELNVNALELDDSALYLCASSFRGRGSDEQYFGPGTRLTVT.

The chain employs TRBV10-3 and TRBJ1-3, with D possibly TRBD1 on 6 matching bases. CDR3 length: 17 amino acids. V lost 4 bases to trimming and J lost 0 bases, with 16 bases between them. Germline V lookup: CDR1 ENHRY, CDR2 SYGVKD. In DNA form, the CDR3 reads TGTGCCATCAGTGGGAACACAGGGTTCCTCTCTGGAAACACCATATATTTT. This encodes CAISGNTGFLSGNTIYF.

J is TRBJ2-1 and V is TRBV5-1; 12 positions match TRBD2. J lost 8 bases, V lost 3 bases, and 9 bases had no gene match. This CDR3 has 16 amino acids. Germline loops: CDR1 SGHRS, CDR2 YFSETQ. This CDR3 is CASSWASGRAEDEQFF. The DNA of the CDR3 is TGCGCCAGCAGCTGGGCTAGCGGGAGGGCCGAGGATGAGCAGTTCTTC.

The chain carries TRBV25-1 and TRBJ1-2; D perhaps matches TRBD1 (5 bases). The CDR3 has 14 residues. The V end was cut by 8 bases, the J end by 1 base, with 14 bases between. Germline values: CDR1 MGHDK, CDR2 SYGVNS. The CDR3 nucleotides are TGTGCCAGCCATCATGGGGCTGGTAACTATGGCTACACCTTC. Translating it yields CASHHGAGNYGYTF.

V gene TRBV9 combines with J gene TRBJ1-1; TRBD1 might be the D (6 bases). The germline V gene encodes CDR1 SGDLS and CDR2 YYNGEE. The CDR3 has 15 residues. Trimming took 3 bases from V and 3 from J, leaving 15 bases between them. CDR3 DNA sequence: TGTGCCAGCAGCGCCCAGACAGGACTGTACACTGAAGCTTTCTTT. Its translation: CASSAQTGLYTEAFF.

The chain carries TRBV7-9 and TRBJ2-7; 13 nucleotides line up with TRBD2. The CDR3 covers 14 residues. J gave up 10 bases and V 5 bases, and 8 bases lay outside the gene matches. Germline V gene sequence: CDR1 SEHNR, CDR2 FQNEAQ (reference sequence). The CDR3 protein is CASSPGLAGELQYF. CDR3 nucleotides: TGTGCCAGCAGCCCAGGACTAGCGGGAGAGCTACAGTACTTC.

This CDR3 reads CASRAGTGDGVGYTF. Here the CDR3 DNA reads TGTGCCAGCAGGGCCGGGACAGGGGACGGTGTGGGCTACACCTTC. The chain links TRBV6-6 to TRBJ1-2; 10 bases fit TRBD1. The ends lost 6 bases at V and 8 bases at J; junction bases unmatched: 12. The CDR3 is made up of 15 amino acids. Germline V gene data show CDR1 as MNHNY and CDR2 as SVGAGI (reference sequence).

The chain joins TRBV19 to TRBJ2-2; 8 nucleotides align to TRBD1. V lost 1 base, J lost 7 bases, and 14 bases stayed unmatched. The CDR3 is made up of 18 amino acids. In germline, CDR1 is LNHDA, CDR2 SQIVND (reference sequence). CDR3 residues: CASSIALVSGGANGELFF. The CDR3 DNA sequence: TGTGCCAGTAGTATAGCCCTGGTGTCAGGGGGCGCAAACGGGGAGCTGTTTTTT.

There are many counts of this clone. The V and J genes are TRBV6-1 and TRBJ1-2, with 7 bases fitting TRBD1. Germline CDR1 MNHNS, CDR2 SASEGT. Trimming cost V 0 bases and J 4 bases; bases outside gene matches: 8. The CDR3 spans 16 residues. This CDR3 is CASSEAQGLSGYGYTF. The CDR3 DNA reads TGTGCCAGCAGTGAAGCACAGGGGCTGTCGGGCTATGGCTACACCTTC.

The chain couples TRBV19 to TRBJ1-5; D is uncertain. Germline V CDR1 and CDR2: LNHDA, SQIVND (reference sequence). V lost 3 bases to trimming and J lost 0 bases, with 9 bases between them. The CDR3 length is 15 residues. The CDR3 DNA is TGTGCCAGTAGTATTTCCTCCTATAGCAATCAGCCCCAGCATTTT. This sequence encodes CASSISSYSNQPQHF.

This chain uses TRBV9 with TRBJ1-5, with 7 bases aligning to TRBD1. The junction had 6 bases not matched to a gene; V was cut back by 3 bases and J by 6 bases. The CDR3 length is 14 residues. CDR1 and CDR2 (germline): SGDLS, YYNGEE. CDR3 nucleotides: TGTGCCAGCAGCGGAGGGGGCGCAGGTCAGCCCCAGCATTTT. It is translated as CASSGGGAGQPQHF.

The chain recombines TRBV2 with TRBJ1-5, with no clear D. CDR3 length: 13 amino acids. The V end was cut by 4 bases, the J end by 2 bases, with 6 bases between. Germline lookup yields CDR1 SNHLY and CDR2 FYNNEI. This CDR3 reads CASSGRRNQPQHF. The CDR3 coding sequence is TGTGCCAGCAGTGGCAGGCGCAATCAGCCCCAGCATTTT.

The genes are TRBV20-1 and TRBJ1-1; TRBD1 might be the D (6 bases). The CDR3 is 11 amino acids. Per germline, CDR1 DFQATT and CDR2 SNEGSKA (reference sequence). Here the CDR3 reads CKRGSNTEAFF. The CDR3 bases are TGCAAGAGGGGGTCGAACACTGAAGCTTTCTTT.

This sequence joins TRBV19 and TRBJ1-6; TRBD1 matches 7 bases. V was pared by 3 bases and J by 5 bases, with 4 bases of the junction left unmatched. This CDR3 comprises 15 residues. Germline V CDR1 and CDR2: LNHDA, SQIVND (reference sequence). The CDR3 is CASSIRGTDNSPLHF. In nucleotides, the CDR3 is TGTGCCAGTAGTATTCGAGGGACAGATAATTCACCCCTCCACTTT.

This clone was detected once. CDR3 residues: CASSFRSSSYGYTF. The CDR3 DNA is TGTGCCAGCAGCTTTCGGAGCAGCAGCTATGGCTACACCTTC. The V and J genes are TRBV11-2 and TRBJ1-2; D call uncertain. V gave up 3 bases and J gave up 4 bases, with 12 bases separating them. Germline CDR1 and CDR2: SGHAT and FQNNGV. The CDR3 runs to 14 residues. The whole variable domain, remainder taken from reference TRBV11-2 and TRBJ1-2, is EAGVAQSPRYKIIEKRQSVAFWCNPISGHATLYWYQQILGQGPKLLIQFQNNGVVDDSQLPKDRFSAERLKGVDSTLKIQPAKLEDSAVYLCASSFRSSSYGYTFGSGTRLTVV.

The CDR3 sequence: CASSPKYNTDTQYF. CDR3 sequence (DNA): TGCGCCAGCAGCCCCAAGTACAACACAGATACGCAGTATTTT. The V call is TRBV5-1, the J call TRBJ2-3; D not certain. Trimming removed 4 bases from V and 2 bases from J, with 11 bases in between. This CDR3 is built from 14 residues. Germline lookup yields CDR1 SGHRS and CDR2 YFSETQ.

The rearrangement links TRBV3-1 (or the pseudogene TRBV3-2) to TRBJ1-1; possible D gene TRBD1, 5 bases. Germline V gives CDR1 LGHDT, CDR2 YNNKEL (reference sequence). The germline V and J ends were trimmed by 3 bases and 2 bases, with 16 bases remaining between them. The CDR3 extends over 16 amino acids. The CDR3 here is CASSQSGGGINTEAFF. The CDR3 DNA sequence: TGTGCCAGCAGCCAGAGCGGGGGAGGGATCAACACTGAAGCTTTCTTT.

This chain connects TRBV19 to TRBJ2-1; D possibly corresponds to TRBD1 (6 bases). V lost 5 bases, J lost 8 bases, and 16 bases lay in between. The length of the CDR3 is 14 residues. Germline V lookup: CDR1 LNHDA, CDR2 SQIVND (reference sequence). The CDR3 loop reads CASSVSWGPDEQFF. The DNA for the CDR3 is TGTGCCAGTAGTGTCTCGTGGGGGCCGGATGAGCAGTTCTTC.

The rearrangement joins TRBV27 to TRBJ2-3; TRBD2 might be the D (5 bases). The germline gives CDR1 MNHEY, CDR2 SMNVEV (reference sequence). Trimming shortened V by 3 bases and J by 2 bases, and 9 bases separated the two germline ends. The CDR3 length is 14 residues. The CDR3 region has the DNA TGTGCCAGCAGTTTCCGGGGATTCACAGATACGCAGTATTTT. This sequence encodes CASSFRGFTDTQYF.